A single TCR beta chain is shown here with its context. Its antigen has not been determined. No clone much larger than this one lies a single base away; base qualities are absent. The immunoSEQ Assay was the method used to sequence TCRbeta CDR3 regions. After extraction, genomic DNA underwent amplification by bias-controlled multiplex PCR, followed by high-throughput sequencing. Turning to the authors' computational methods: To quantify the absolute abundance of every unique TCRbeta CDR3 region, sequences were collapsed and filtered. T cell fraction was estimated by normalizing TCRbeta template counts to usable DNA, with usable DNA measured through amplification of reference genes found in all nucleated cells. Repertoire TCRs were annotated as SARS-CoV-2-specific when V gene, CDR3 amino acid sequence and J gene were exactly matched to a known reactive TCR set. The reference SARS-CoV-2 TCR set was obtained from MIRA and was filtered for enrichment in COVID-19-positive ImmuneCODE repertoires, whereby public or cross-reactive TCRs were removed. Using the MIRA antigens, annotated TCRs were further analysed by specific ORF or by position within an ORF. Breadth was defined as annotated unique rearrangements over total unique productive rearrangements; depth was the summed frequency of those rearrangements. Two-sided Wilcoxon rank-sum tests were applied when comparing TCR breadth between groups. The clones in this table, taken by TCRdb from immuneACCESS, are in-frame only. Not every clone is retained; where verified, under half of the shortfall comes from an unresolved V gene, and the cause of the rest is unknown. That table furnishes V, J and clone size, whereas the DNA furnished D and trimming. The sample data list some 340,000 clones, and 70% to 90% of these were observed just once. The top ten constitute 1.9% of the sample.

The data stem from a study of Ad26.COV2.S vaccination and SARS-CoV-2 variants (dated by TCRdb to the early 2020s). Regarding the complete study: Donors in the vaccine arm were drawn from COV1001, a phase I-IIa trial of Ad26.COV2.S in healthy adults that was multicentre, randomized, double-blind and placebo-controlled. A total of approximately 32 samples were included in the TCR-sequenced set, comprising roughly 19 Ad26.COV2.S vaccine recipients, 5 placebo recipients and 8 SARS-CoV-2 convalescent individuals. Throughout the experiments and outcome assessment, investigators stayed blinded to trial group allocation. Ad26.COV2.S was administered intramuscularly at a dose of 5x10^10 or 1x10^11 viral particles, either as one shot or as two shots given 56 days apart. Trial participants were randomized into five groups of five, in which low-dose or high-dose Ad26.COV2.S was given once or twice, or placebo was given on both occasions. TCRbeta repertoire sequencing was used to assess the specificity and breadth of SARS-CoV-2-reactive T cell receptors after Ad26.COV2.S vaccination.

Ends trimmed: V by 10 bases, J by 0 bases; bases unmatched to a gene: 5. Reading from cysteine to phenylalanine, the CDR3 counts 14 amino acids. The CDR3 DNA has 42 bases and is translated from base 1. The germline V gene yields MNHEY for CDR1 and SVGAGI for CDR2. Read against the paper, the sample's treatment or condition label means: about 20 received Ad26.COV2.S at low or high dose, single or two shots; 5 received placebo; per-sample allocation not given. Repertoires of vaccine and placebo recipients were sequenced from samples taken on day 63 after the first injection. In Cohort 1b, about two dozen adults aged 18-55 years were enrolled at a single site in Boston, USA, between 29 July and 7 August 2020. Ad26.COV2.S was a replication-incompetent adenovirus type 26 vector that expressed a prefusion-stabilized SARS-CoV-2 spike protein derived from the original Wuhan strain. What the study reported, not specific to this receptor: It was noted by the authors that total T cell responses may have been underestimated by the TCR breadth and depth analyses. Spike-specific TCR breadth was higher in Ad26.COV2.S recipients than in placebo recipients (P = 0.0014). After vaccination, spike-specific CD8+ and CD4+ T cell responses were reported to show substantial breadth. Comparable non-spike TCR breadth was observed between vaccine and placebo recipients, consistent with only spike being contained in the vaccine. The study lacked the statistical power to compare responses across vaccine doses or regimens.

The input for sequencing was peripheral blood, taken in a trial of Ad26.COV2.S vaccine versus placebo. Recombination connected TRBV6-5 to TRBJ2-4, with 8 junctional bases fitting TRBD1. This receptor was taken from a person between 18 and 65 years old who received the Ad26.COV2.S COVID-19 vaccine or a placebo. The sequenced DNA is TGTGCCACCGACAGGGGCCTAGCCAAAAACATTCAGTACTTC. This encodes CATDRGLAKNIQYF.